These 6 T cell receptor beta chains came from one sample sequenced in a study of HIV-infected children after antiretroviral therapy interruption. As for treatment: PENTA 11 planned treatment interruption arm or continuous ART arm. A 3' RACE protocol on RNA, with unique molecular identifiers, produced the TCR library. TCRdb ran MiXCR on the 3' RACE reads and lists one entry per CDR3 protein. The sample consists of about 89,000 distinct CDR3 sequences, about 6.3% of them appearing once. The sample here was CD45RA+ CD4+ T cells from PBMCs, pooled from several time points, taken from a donor given antiretroviral therapy, either interrupted or continuous. Subset: naive CD4+ CD45RA+ CD45RO- T cells. The receptors shown here come from a pool of human donors with HIV.

This clonotype showed up many times. The gene calls are TRBV10-3 and TRBJ2-3, with D possibly matching TRBD2 (6 bases). This CDR3 comprises 15 residues. Germline CDR1 ENHRY, CDR2 SYGVKD. Trimming removed 0 bases at V and 6 bases at J, with 13 bases between. The chain's CDR3 is CAISESLSGGDTQYF. CDR3 DNA sequence: TGTGCCATCAGTGAGTCGCTGTCCGGAGGGGATACGCAGTATTTT.

The sample holds many counts of this clonotype. The CDR3 spells CSARDQGSPYSYEQYF. The CDR3 bases are TGCAGTGCTAGAGATCAGGGATCCCCCTACTCCTACGAGCAGTACTTC. The gene calls are TRBV20-1 and TRBJ2-7, with D perhaps TRBD1 (5 bases). Trimming took 0 bases from V and 0 from J, leaving 15 bases between them. Germline-derived CDR1 and CDR2 are DFQATT and SNEGSKA (reference sequence). This CDR3 has 16 residues.

The chain links TRBV12-5 to TRBJ2-5, with D possibly matching TRBD2 (5 bases). Trimming left V 6 bases short and J 1 base short, with 9 bases between. The CDR3 length is 13 residues. Per the germline V gene, CDR1 is LGHNT and CDR2 is FRNRAP. The CDR3: CASGRTFQETQYF. The CDR3 DNA reads TGTGCTAGTGGAAGGACTTTCCAAGAGACCCAGTACTTC.

This clonotype was picked up a small number of times. The chain has TRBV24-1 and TRBJ2-2, with TRBD2 matching over 8 bases. The CDR3 totals 14 residues. J was trimmed by 8 bases and V by 2 bases; bases with no gene match: 3. CDR1 KGHDR and CDR2 SFDVKD come from the germline V gene. CDR3 DNA: TGTGCCACCAGTGATTCCCCGGGAGGGGGGGAGCTGTTTTTT. Residues: CATSDSPGGGELFF.

This chain joins TRBV20-1 and TRBJ2-7, with TRBD1 identical over 7 bases. V gave up 6 bases and J gave up 4 bases; unmatched junction bases: 12. The germline V gene has CDR1 DFQATT and CDR2 SNEGSKA (reference sequence). The CDR3 sequence is 14 residues long. The CDR3 sequence is CSALNHKQGYEQYF. The CDR3, as DNA: TGCAGTGCCCTAAACCACAAACAGGGGTACGAGCAGTACTTC.

This rearrangement joins TRBV20-1 to TRBJ1-5, with 7 bases lining up with TRBD1. Per germline, CDR1 DFQATT and CDR2 SNEGSKA (reference sequence). This CDR3 contains 14 residues. J gave up 6 bases and V 5 bases, and 10 bases lay outside the gene matches. The CDR3 DNA is TGCAGTGCTGCGACAGGGATTCAGGGTCAGCCCCAGCATTTT. This gives the protein CSAATGIQGQPQHF.